This T cell receptor beta chain derives from a study of shared clonotypes between healthy human individuals. Clones were read by immunoSEQ multiplex PCR, and TCRdb kept only the in-frame ones, dropping some. Counted here are about 1.1 million clones, about four fifths occurring once; the ten biggest clones make up roughly 0.56%. The CDR3 extends over 15 amino acids. The germline gives CDR1 KGHSH, CDR2 LQKENI. V was trimmed by 3 bases and J by 2 bases, leaving 13 bases between them. This chain connects TRBV18 to TRBJ1-2; D is unresolved. Sequencing input: memory CD4+ T cells from PBMCs. As to subset: CD45RA-negative fraction. This TCR was sampled from a man aged 18 to 29 in good health. Some clones in this sample may be carry-over from other donors' samples. The CDR3 sequence is CASSPRVEENYGYTF. The CDR3 DNA reads as TGTGCCAGCTCACCGAGGGTTGAAGAAAACTATGGCTACACCTTC.